The entry that follows covers one T cell receptor (beta chain) sequence. Which antigen it targets is not known. There are no base qualities to consult, and no much larger clone falls within one base. The library was generated by the immunoSEQ multiplex PCR assay. The multiplex PCR relied on a mix of 60 forward primers for TCR Vbeta segments and 13 reverse primers for TCR Jbeta segments. A multiplex PCR assay on genomic DNA amplified the CDR3 region of rearranged TCR beta genes. The amplified TCR beta libraries were sequenced on the Illumina HiSeq System as 87-base-pair reads. The study's processing was this. In a later analysis, some 80 million unique TCR beta chains were counted across the 500 to 850 repertoires, and some 10 million of these chains were shared by at least two donors. To remove PCR and sequencing errors, raw reads were error-corrected and collapsed into unique sequences using a nearest-neighbor algorithm that merged closely related sequences. V, D and J gene segments were assigned by aligning CDR3 sequences to IMGT reference sequences. For a sequence to be retained, a match of at least six nucleotides to both a V gene segment and a J gene segment was required. A rearrangement counted as productive if the CDR3 had no stop codons and remained in frame with V and J, and every other rearrangement counted as non-productive. Following IMGT convention, CDR3 was defined as the stretch from the second conserved V-encoded cysteine up to the conserved J-encoded phenylalanine. The earlier analysis of about 500 of the donors excluded sequences that lacked an unambiguous match to a single V gene segment. An earlier analysis of 587 of the donors called V segments functional above 56.7% productive rearrangements and segregating when the between-donor standard deviation exceeded 5%. To diagnose cytomegalovirus status from the catalog of TCR beta chain sequences, a statistical classification framework was built. In a later analysis, V and J genes were assigned by comparing TCR nucleotide sequences against IMGT/GENE-DB human TR gene sequences. A later analysis assigned CDR3 sequences and most-parsimonious VDJ recombination scenarios with the TCRdist pipeline. In a later analysis, every TCR beta chain was defined by the combination of its CDR3 amino acid sequence and its V-gene family, and reads without a unique V-gene family were dropped. To address suspected cross-contamination and a sequencing artifact, a later analysis removed some 620 highly shared, low-generation-probability nucleotide sequences. For each public chain, a later analysis derived a clonal expansion index from normalized ranks of inferred template counts within each repertoire. In a later analysis, generation probabilities were computed with a VDJ recombination model fitted to out-of-frame rearrangements, and the resulting probabilities were checked against IGoR. A later analysis scored TCR-TCR, TCR-HLA and TCR-CMV co-occurrence with hypergeometric tests, applying a repertoire-size bias correction to TCR pairs. A later analysis estimated false discovery rates by permuting HLA or CMV assignments 20 times. In a later analysis, co-occurring TCRs were grouped using DBSCAN, and TCRdist sequence similarity was added for clustering within HLA-allele-positive subsets. Co-occurrence clustering excluded repertoires with fewer than 30,000 or more than 120,000 public chains, plus five with anomalous nucleotide sharing. TCRdb holds this immuneACCESS table with in-frame rearrangements only. Some clones are missing; in checked studies, unresolved V genes explain under half, and the rest has no known cause. V, J and clone size reflect that table, while D and trimming were determined from the DNA. This sample is represented by about 240,000 clones; about 85% of them were singletons. Of the sample, 0.24% is held by the ten largest clones.

The cohort was made up of around 720 healthy bone marrow donors. All cohort members were sampled while nominally healthy, although unrecorded immune exposures were likely present. The donor tested CMV seronegative and was one of the 352 seronegative cohort members. A peripheral blood sample was provided by each donor, and peripheral blood mononuclear cells were used for TCR beta sequencing. The Qiagen DNeasy Blood Extraction Kit was used to extract genomic DNA from the blood cell samples. The data belong to a study of cytomegalovirus exposure and HLA in healthy donors (dated by TCRdb to the late 2010s). Turning to the overall study: An earlier analysis of approximately 600 of the donors reported more than 250 Gb of sequence data and more than 90 million unique TCR beta sequences from roughly 200 million T cells. Approximately 300 gigabases of sequencing data and 78 million or so unique TCR sequences were included in an early release covering 500 to 750 HLA-typed donors. Of the 350 to 400 genotyped donors, around 81% fell in the genetic ancestry cluster associated with self-reported Caucasian donors. The aim of the study was to test whether cataloging public T cell receptors could identify signatures of past pathogen exposure. The study used immunosequencing to profile the T cell repertoires of approximately 690 subjects and linked those repertoires to cytomegalovirus serostatus. Besides the first cohort of approximately 710 subjects, a separate validation cohort made up of over 95 different subjects was used. To predict cytomegalovirus infection status, the study combined high-throughput TCR immunosequencing, statistical association of individual TCRs with disease status, and machine learning. A later analysis re-examined previously published TCR beta repertoires from around 670 donors and added high-resolution HLA genotyping to investigate patterns of TCR occurrence. The later analysis used no new phenotypic data to find candidate immune exposures, relying instead on TCR beta sequences and their occurrence across donors. An earlier analysis of approximately 580 of the donors used high-throughput TCR beta sequencing to judge whether each TCR beta V gene segment behaved as functional or pseudogenic. Donor age, sex, ethnicity and CMV serostatus were compiled alongside the repertoire data. A later genetic analysis took genome-wide SNP genotypes for 398 of the 666 donors and used that subset as a discovery cohort. Every discovery cohort repertoire had been produced on one sequencing platform. HLA typing included class I and class II loci at four-digit resolution. Typing coverage varied by locus: roughly 629-640 donors for A, B, C, DRB1 and DQB1; approximately 500 for DQA1; approximately 610 for DPA1; some 470 for DPB1. Four to six DR-DQ haplotypes were handled as single units for association and clustering because linkage in the cohort was strong. Among 350 to 400 genotyped donors of the cohort, an average of approximately 230,000 unique TCR beta nucleotide sequences were sequenced per donor, roughly 18% of them non-productive.

CDR1 and CDR2 were assigned from the germline V gene (reference sequence) as GTSNPN and SVGIG. The CDR3 covers 13 residues, taking in both the cysteine and the phenylalanine. Just CDR3 DNA is preserved here, 39 bases in frame from base 1. After removal of 4 bases from V and 5 bases from J, the junction retains 2 bases not matched to a gene. The research as a whole found: In a later analysis, the rate of TCR association differed among HLA loci, with DRB1 alleles having the most associated TCRs and HLA-C alleles having the fewest. Correlated functional status among segregating V segments might be attributable to linkage disequilibrium, but an unknown experimental factor could not be ruled out. A later genetic analysis associated a missense DCLRE1C variant with V-gene and J-gene trimming of TCR beta chains, and an independent cohort replicated the association. According to the authors, the approach could potentially be generalized to other disease states and immunological phenotypes. A further reported finding was that TCR beta sequences accurately predicted the HLA-A and HLA-B alleles for most subjects in the first cohort. Three of the identified cytomegalovirus-associated TCR beta chains were confirmed in vitro to be specific for cytomegalovirus antigens. The earlier analysis of approximately 560 of the donors excluded 15 to 20 rarely observed V segments, including chromosome 9 orphons, because counts were too low. In an earlier analysis of around 600 of the donors, most TCR beta V segments appeared in productive rearrangements about 90% or about 30% of the time, broadly matching IMGT annotations. Most TCR sequences were observed very rarely across donors, whereas some public TCRs were present in many individuals. The sequencing pipeline was judged likely to have produced a cluster of highly shared sequence variants as a technical artifact. The study gave a list of over 150 TCR beta chains associated with cytomegalovirus. According to a later genetic analysis, donors in an Asian-associated ancestry cluster had fewer N-insertions in productive TCRs than the approximately 630-donor mean. The only immune exposure information available for the cohort was CMV serostatus. Some IMGT-functional V segments, including TRBV6-2 and TRBV6-3, could not be distinguished by the 87-base-pair reads and were therefore excluded. Because some donors lacked HLA typing at each locus, the association tests relied only on the typed subset. At a false discovery rate of 0.05, a later analysis linked approximately 18,000 TCR beta sequences to specific HLA alleles. Assigning TCR associations to individual alleles was difficult when HLA alleles, especially DR and DQ, strongly co-occurred. Several of the top co-occurrence clusters appeared to be linked to parvovirus B19, influenza, CMV and Epstein-Barr virus, according to a later analysis. In this cohort, only TCR beta chains were sequenced, and detectable features were limited by the absence of alpha or paired-chain data. The presence/absence analyses assumed that sequencing depth was roughly uniform across donors, and that assumption may not be true. In a later analysis, HLA-associated TCR beta chains showed more clonal expansion and lower generation probabilities than non-associated chains that were equally common. In a later analysis, most CMV-associated TCR beta chains were found to appear HLA-restricted, with HLA associations seemingly driven largely by CMV exposure. In both the original and validation cohorts, the classifier was reported to diagnose cytomegalovirus status with high specificity and sensitivity.

The chain couples TRBV30 to TRBJ2-7; 13 junctional bases match TRBD2. This receptor was obtained from a girl aged 2-15 years in good health and CMV-seronegative. Sequences were obtained from PBMCs. At the DNA level, the sequence is TGTGCCTGGACAGGACTAGCGGGAGACGAGCAGTACTTC. Translated, this is CAWTGLAGDEQYF.